This record covers a single T cell receptor beta chain. Its antigen target is currently unknown. Per-base quality was not reported, and no clone a single base away is much larger than it. The data are from a study of T cell responses to AZD1222 COVID-19 vaccine (dated by TCRdb to the early 2020s). Some background on the complete study: A total of 240 or so trial participants underwent TCR sequencing, of whom 207 had received two doses of AZD1222 and approximately 25 had received two doses of the MenACWY control vaccine. Trial participants were enrolled by age into 18-55, 56-69 and 70-plus year subgroups, with 148, 28 and 57 TCR-sequenced participants respectively. Points the paper makes about the study in general: Most participants were white British and females outnumbered males, and the authors suggested that clonal diversity may have been underestimated. Because no day 14 peak-response samples were available, the repertoires could be characterized only after the peak T cell response. A significant rise in spike-specific TCR breadth and depth was observed after two AZD1222 doses relative to day 0 and relative to MenACWY recipients. Vaccine-associated CD4 TCRs spanned the whole spike protein, with dominant responses in regions 160-218 and 743-854. In the small 56-69-year group, the increase in depth fell short of significance, most likely because of low power. Conclusions about previously exposed vaccinees were limited because only six AZD1222 recipients were SARS-CoV-2 seropositive at baseline. Reportedly, close to half of the unique spike-specific TCRs recognized epitopes lying outside the regions that are mutated in the B.1.351 and B.1.1.7 variants.

This specimen's time point label, interpreted: about 28 days (+/-7) after the second vaccine dose. AZD1222 recipients whose second dose came at about 4 weeks and those whose second dose came at about 12 weeks were combined into one group, since spike-specific TCR depth and breadth did not differ between the two schedules. The vaccinee samples were drawn from two UK trials, COV001 and COV002, one of which was a single-blind randomized controlled phase 2/3 trial testing AZD1222 (ChAdOx1 nCoV-19) in healthy adults. For TCRbeta chain sequencing, PBMC samples were collected from trial participants at day 0 and at day 28 after the second dose. The CDR3 regions of human TCRbeta chains were analyzed by immunosequencing. On the study's bioinformatics: TCRs in the repertoires were matched against a reference library of SARS-CoV-2-specific TCRs that had been generated with the MIRA antigen-specificity platform. Breadth meant the fraction of unique TCRs that were SARS-CoV-2-associated, whereas depth meant the fraction of total T cells that were SARS-CoV-2-associated. Using the MIRA data, each spike-specific TCR was assigned both to the spike region to which the TCR was reactive and to a CD4 or CD8 class. Log10-transformed breadth and depth values were compared by one-way ANOVA with Sidak's multiple comparisons tests. In TCRdb, the immuneACCESS table is reduced to in-frame sequences with V and J assigned. These tables do not hold every clone; where another copy was compared, an unresolved V gene accounts for under half, and the others remain unexplained. V, J and clone size are taken as reported in that table, and D and trimming were inferred from the DNA itself. For this sample there are approximately 190,000 clones; approximately 94% appear just once. Around 1% of the sample goes to the ten largest clones.

Counted from cysteine to phenylalanine, this CDR3 has 15 amino acids. Here the CDR3 DNA is all that survives: 45 bases in frame from base 1. V loses 8 bases of germline sequence and J loses 2 bases, and the interval between the two ends is 13 bases. CDR1 is given as MNHEY and CDR2 as SVGAGI, both from the germline V gene. The chain uses TRBV6-5 and TRBJ2-6, with the identity of the D gene unclear. The material was peripheral blood, obtained 28 days after the second AZD1222 dose. The receptor's source is an adult who received the AZD1222 COVID-19 vaccine. In nucleotide form, the sequence is TGTGCCAGCTGGAGTTTAGAGGCTGGGGCCAACGTCCTGACTTTC. Its amino acids are CASWSLEAGANVLTF.